The 5 T cell receptor beta chains below were found in one sample sequenced in a study of shared clonotypes between healthy human individuals. The method was immunoSEQ multiplex PCR; TCRdb's version includes in-frame clones alone and lacks a portion of them. The table lists a few hundred thousand clones, around three quarters of them singletons, with around 13% in the top ten. Sequenced sample: PBMCs. These TCRs come from a woman between 35 and 50 years old in good health. Some clones in this sample may be carry-over from other donors' samples.

This clone was seen just once. The V and J genes are TRBV5-6 and TRBJ2-5; possible D gene TRBD2, 7 bases. This CDR3 has 19 amino acids. Germline V gives CDR1 SGHDT, CDR2 YYEEEE. Trimming cost V 1 base and J 1 base, with 23 bases left between them. The CDR3 region is CASSLSLSWGGQAQETQYF. The CDR3 DNA reads TGTGCCAGCAGCTTGTCTCTTAGTTGGGGGGGCCAGGCCCAAGAGACCCAGTACTTC. Variable domain in full (rest from reference TRBV5-6 and TRBJ2-5): DAGVTQSPTHLIKTRGQQVTLRCSPKSGHDTVSWYQQALGQGPQFIFQYYEEEERQRGNFPDRFSGHQFPNYSSELNVNALLLGDSALYLCASSLSLSWGGQAQETQYFGPGTRLLVL.

The chain couples TRBV28 to TRBJ2-1, with D uncertain. CDR3 size: 16 residues. From germline, CDR1 is MDHEN and CDR2 SYDVKM. The V and J ends lost 8 bases and 4 bases respectively, with 21 bases between them. The CDR3 is CASPIDRRMAYNEQFF. The CDR3 coding sequence is TGTGCCAGCCCTATAGACCGACGAATGGCATACAATGAGCAGTTCTTC.

This chain's CDR3 is CASSYSKGVPYEQYF. DNA for the CDR3: TGTGCCAGCAGTTACTCTAAGGGAGTCCCCTACGAGCAGTACTTC. The rearrangement joins TRBV6-5 to TRBJ2-7, with D perhaps TRBD2 (5 bases). CDR3 length: 15 residues. Germline V gives CDR1 MNHEY, CDR2 SVGAGI. V was clipped by 0 bases and J by 2 bases, with 11 bases between them.

This rearrangement joins TRBV5-1 to TRBJ2-3, with a possible D match to TRBD1 (5 bases). Per the germline V gene, CDR1 is SGHRS and CDR2 is YFSETQ. The CDR3 sequence is 16 residues long. V was shortened by 3 bases and J by 4 bases, with 18 bases between the two germline ends. The CDR3 loop reads CASSSGSGIVADTQYF. In DNA form, the CDR3 reads TGCGCCAGCAGCTCAGGATCAGGGATTGTGGCAGATACGCAGTATTTT.

The chain couples TRBV5-1 to TRBJ1-2, with TRBD1 matching 12 bases. The CDR3 runs to 15 residues. Germline values: CDR1 SGHRS, CDR2 YFSETQ. Losses at the gene ends were 6 bases for V and 7 bases for J; bases not matched to a gene: 10. CDR3 sequence reads: CASKTGTGGIGGYTF. CDR3 coding DNA: TGCGCCAGCAAAACCGGGACAGGGGGCATCGGTGGCTACACCTTC.